Below are 15 T cell receptor beta chains sequenced from a single sample in a study of T cell repertoires in cytomegalovirus infection. One entry per CDR3 protein, called by TCRdb with MiXCR from the reads. The sample carries roughly 990,000 distinct CDR3 sequences, roughly 30% recorded once. The antigens these receptors bind are not known. Material: cultured CD8+ T cells from PBMCs, obtained from culture after CMV antigen stimulation. These receptors came from a human donor in good health (CMV status not recorded). Some clones in this sample may be carry-over from other donors' samples.

The chain couples TRBV29-1 to TRBJ2-6; TRBD1 might be the D (6 bases). The CDR3 length is 13 residues. Looked up from germline, CDR1 is SQVTM and CDR2 is ANQGSEA. V was clipped by 7 bases and J by 1 base, with 8 bases between them. CDR3 region: CSATGSGANVLTF. The CDR3 DNA reads as TGCAGCGCTACAGGGTCTGGGGCCAACGTCCTGACTTTC.

The J gene is TRBJ1-4, the V gene TRBV13, with unresolved D. V was trimmed by 8 bases and J by 0 bases, leaving 7 bases between them. This CDR3 has 13 amino acids. In germline, CDR1 is PRHDT, CDR2 FYEKMQ (reference sequence). Written as DNA, the CDR3 is TGTGCCAGCGCTTCAACAACTAATGAAAAACTGTTTTTT. This gives the protein CASASTTNEKLFF.

The CDR3: CATSRDLGWGSPLHF. CDR3 sequence (DNA): TGTGCCACCAGCAGAGATTTGGGGTGGGGTTCACCCCTCCACTTT. This chain links TRBV15 with TRBJ1-6; no clear D. The CDR3 is made up of 15 amino acids. V lost 0 bases and J lost 9, with 12 bases in between. Germline assignment: CDR1 LNHNV and CDR2 YYDKDF (reference sequence).

On this clonotype: At one of its ends the junction is not consistent with the germline gene, which may arise from a read error. The chain couples TRBV12-3 or TRBV12-4 to TRBJ1-1, with D perhaps TRBD1 (5 bases). The CDR3 is made up of 8 amino acids. The CDR3 loop reads CASSRDGF. Written as DNA, the CDR3 is TGTGCCAGCAGCCGGGACGGATTT.

The rearrangement joins TRBV12-3 or TRBV12-4 to TRBJ2-2; D gene unclear. The germline V and J ends were trimmed by 1 base and 4 bases, with 7 bases remaining between them. The CDR3 has 14 residues. CDR3 bases: TGTGCCAGCAGTTTAGTTAGCCTCACCGGGGAGCTGTTTTTT. This sequence encodes CASSLVSLTGELFF.

This clonotype has more than one count but fewer than ten. The gene calls are TRBV2 and TRBJ2-1; 8 nucleotides line up with TRBD2. Germline V CDR1 and CDR2: SNHLY, FYNNEI. Losses at the gene ends were 1 base for V and 5 bases for J; bases not matched to a gene: 7. The CDR3 has 16 amino acids. CDR3 sequence: CASSEGEAGVDNEQFF. CDR3 nucleotide sequence: TGTGCCAGCAGTGAAGGAGAAGCGGGGGTGGACAATGAGCAGTTCTTC.

This clonotype was seen many times. The chain employs TRBV5-4 and TRBJ2-2; the D is unclear. This CDR3 is built from 13 residues. V gave up 2 bases and J gave up 3 bases, with 5 bases separating them. Germline CDR1 reads SGHNT; CDR2 reads YYREEE (reference sequence). The CDR3 DNA follows: TGTGCCAGCAGCTTTGGAGACACCGGGGAGCTGTTTTTT. This codes for CASSFGDTGELFF.

The table lists this clonotype with many counts. The chain has TRBV7-2 and TRBJ2-1, with 13 positions matching TRBD2. Unmatched junction bases numbered 4, after V lost 4 bases and J lost 7 bases. CDR1 SGHTA and CDR2 FQGNSA come from the germline V gene. The CDR3 has 15 residues. The CDR3 protein is CASSSGLAGANEQFF. For the CDR3, the DNA is TGTGCCAGCAGCTCTGGACTAGCGGGGGCGAATGAGCAGTTCTTC. Variable domain in full (rest from reference TRBV7-2 and TRBJ2-1): GAGVSQSPSNKVTEKGKDVELRCDPISGHTALYWYRQSLGQGLEFLIYFQGNSAPDKSGLPSDRFSAERTGGSVSTLTIQRTQQEDSAVYLCASSSGLAGANEQFFGPGTRLTVL.

This clonotype came up many times. This sequence joins TRBV28 and TRBJ2-5, with D perhaps TRBD1 (6 bases). Per germline, CDR1 MDHEN and CDR2 SYDVKM. The CDR3 consists of 15 residues. V was trimmed by 5 bases and J by 0 bases, leaving 13 bases between them. The CDR3 bases are TGTGCCAGCAGTCTTCCGGGACAAGACCAAGAGACCCAGTACTTC. It specifies CASSLPGQDQETQYF.

There are a few counts of this clonotype. This sequence joins TRBV28 and TRBJ2-7; the D gene is possibly TRBD1 (6 bases). CDR3 length equals 14 residues. V lost 7 bases and J 2 bases, leaving 15 bases between the germline ends. The germline gives CDR1 MDHEN, CDR2 SYDVKM. The CDR3 sequence is CASKFGTLTYEQYV. The CDR3 bases are TGTGCCAGCAAGTTCGGGACACTTACCTACGAGCAGTACGTC.

This clonotype was seen ten or more times. The chain combines TRBV7-8 with TRBJ2-1; a weak D match, TRBD2 (5 bases). Trimming took 1 base from V and 4 from J, leaving 17 bases between them. From germline, CDR1 is SGHVS and CDR2 FQNEAQ. The CDR3 is made up of 17 amino acids. CDR3 sequence (DNA): TGTGCCAGCAGCTTAGGGAAAGGTTCGGGGTTTTACAATGAGCAGTTCTTC. This gives the protein CASSLGKGSGFYNEQFF. Combining the CDR3 with reference TRBV7-8 and TRBJ2-1 gives the whole variable domain GAGVSQSPRYKVAKRGQDVALRCDPISGHVSLFWYQQALGQGPEFLTYFQNEAQLDKSGLPSDRFFAERPEGSVSTLKIQRTQQEDSAVYLCASSLGKGSGFYNEQFFGPGTRLTVL.

This clonotype was picked up many times. This chain connects TRBV12-3 or TRBV12-4 to TRBJ2-1, with TRBD2 as a possible D gene (6 bases). Trimming removed 3 bases at V and 2 bases at J, with 17 bases between. The CDR3 contains 17 residues. CDR3 coding DNA: TGTGCCAGCAGTTTTACCTTAGGAGGGGCGACCTACAATGAGCAGTTCTTC. Its protein product is CASSFTLGGATYNEQFF.

The CDR3 DNA reads as TGTGCCAGCAGCTCACCGACAGGCTATGAAAAACTGTTTTTT. It codes for CASSSPTGYEKLFF. The V call is TRBV7-3, the J call TRBJ1-4; possibly TRBD1 for D (6 bases). Trimming shortened V by 4 bases and J by 6 bases, and 12 bases separated the two germline ends. The CDR3 contains 14 residues. The germline V gene has CDR1 SGHTA and CDR2 FQGTGA. Complete variable domain (other parts from reference TRBV7-3 and TRBJ1-4): GAGVSQTPSNKVTEKGKYVELRCDPISGHTALYWYRQSLGQGPEFLIYFQGTGAADDSGLPNDRFFAVRPEGSVSTLKIQRTERGDSAVYLCASSSPTGYEKLFFGSGTQLSVL.

The J gene is TRBJ2-7, the V gene TRBV6-1; 11 nucleotides agree with TRBD1. Germline V lookup: CDR1 MNHNS, CDR2 SASEGT. CDR3 length: 14 amino acids. CDR3 residues: CTSSSGTGGSEQYV. The CDR3 DNA reads TGTACCAGCAGTTCCGGGACAGGGGGTAGCGAGCAGTACGTC.

The chain is built from TRBV11-1 and TRBJ2-3; 12 nucleotides align to TRBD1. Germline V gives CDR1 SGHAT, CDR2 FQDESV (reference sequence). CDR3 length equals 15 residues. V trimming: 7 bases; J trimming: 6 bases; junction bases outside the gene matches: 8. This CDR3 is CASTSGTGGSDTQYF. The CDR3 DNA is TGTGCCAGCACCTCCGGGACAGGGGGCTCGGATACGCAGTATTTT.